This TCR beta chain was sequenced for a study of CD4 T cell repertoires in COVID-19 (TCRdb year 2021). In terms of the full investigation: To analyze cross-reactivity, the CFSE-low cells were expanded with IL-2 for approximately eleven days and then labeled again and restimulated with spike proteins from other coronaviruses. TCR Vbeta repertoire analysis of SARS-CoV-2-reactive T cells was conducted at the subset level in a few recovered individuals. The study characterized naturally processed CD4+ T cell responses to SARS-CoV-2 spike and nucleoprotein in COVID-19-recovered individuals, using TCR Vbeta sequencing to assess clonal composition. What the work shows at the level of the full study, not this receptor alone: Consistent with cross-reactivity, between about 6.5 and 27% of SARS-CoV-2 clonotypes also showed up in secondary cultures stimulated with SARS-CoV and/or HKU1 spike. Several of the most expanded SARS-CoV-2-reactive clonotypes were found to be shared between two or all three memory subsets, suggesting intraclonal diversification.

The library was produced with the immunoSEQ multiplex PCR assay. The published analysis was carried out like this. Repertoire overlap between subsets was quantified using the Chao-Jaccard similarity index and counts of shared clonotypes. TCRdb provides this immuneACCESS table in a form limited to in-frame rearrangements. Some clones are lacking; in checked studies, under half of them reflect an unresolved V gene, and why the rest are absent is not known. V and J calls and clone size are as listed in that table; D and trimming were resolved from the DNA. The sample table shows under 30,000 clones, and 85% to 95% are seen once. 0.66% of the sample comes from the top ten. In the case of this clone: It has no known antigen specificity. It has no much larger one-base neighbor in the sample; base qualities were not kept.

Spanning cysteine to phenylalanine, the CDR3 consists of 13 amino acids. The CDR3 DNA has 39 bases and is translated from base 1. CDR1 and CDR2 are read off the germline V gene (reference sequence) as SSHAT and FNYEAQ. V and J are truncated by 6 bases and 7 bases respectively, leaving an intervening sequence of 13 bases. Uncultured memory T cell samples were subjected to sequencing directly after ex vivo isolation. From peripheral blood mononuclear cells, the researchers isolated CD4+ total memory, central memory, effector memory and circulating T follicular helper cells. The starting material was circulating follicular helper CD4+ T cells (cTfh) from blood, obtained before the COVID-19 pandemic. Explained via the paper, the cell subset or site label denotes: circulating T follicular helper cells. The receptor was derived from a human donor who had COVID-19. The rearranged segments are TRBV7-7 and TRBJ1-5; 6 matching bases give a weak D call of TRBD1. The DNA sequence is given as TGTGCCAGCAGTCCAGGGGCAGGGCAGCCCCAGCATTTT. It encodes CASSPGAGQPQHF. Here the CDR3 is joined to the reference TRBV7-7 and TRBJ1-5 genes, and the full variable domain is: GAGVSQSPRYKVTKRGQDVTLRCDPISSHATLYWYQQALGQGPEFLTYFNYEAQPDKSGLPSDRFSAERPEGSISTLTIQRTEQRDSAMYRCASSPGAGQPQHFGDGTRLSIL.